These T cell receptor beta chains were read from a single sample in a study of T cells in Graves' hyperthyroidism and ophthalmopathy. TCRdb redid the calling of the multiplex PCR reads with MiXCR, one entry per CDR3 protein. Of roughly 700,000 distinct CDR3 sequences in the sample, 30% to 40% are singletons; the top ten hold around 32%. Sequenced: blood. The receptors here all came from a middle-aged woman with Graves' hyperthyroidism. Each CDR3 is given with its conserved first and last residue. The D gene is left open where the match is weak. A clone size is listed for some rows: how often the clone was seen (once, few, many), or a class if it is expanded.

j_call: TRBJ2-7
clone_size: -
d_call: -
v_call: TRBV10-1
cdr3_nt: TGCGCCAGCAGTCGGACTAGAGGGGGCTACGAGCAGTACTTC
cdr3_aa: CASSRTRGGYEQYF

j_call: TRBJ1-1
clone_size: few
d_call: -
v_call: TRBV14
cdr3_nt: TGTGCCAGCAGCCAAGTCCCCAGGGCTAGCACTGAAGCTTTCTTT
cdr3_aa: CASSQVPRASTEAFF

j_call: TRBJ1-2
clone_size: few
d_call: TRBD1
v_call: TRBV12-3/TRBV12-4
cdr3_nt: TGTGCCAGCACCTCCGGGGACAGGGTTGGCTACACCTTC
cdr3_aa: CASTSGDRVGYTF

j_call: TRBJ2-7
clone_size: -
d_call: TRBD2
v_call: TRBV7-2
cdr3_nt: TGTGCCAGCAGCTTAGGGTTTAGCGGGGAGCAGTACTTC
cdr3_aa: CASSLGFSGEQYF

j_call: TRBJ1-5
clone_size: many
d_call: -
v_call: TRBV24-1
cdr3_nt: TGTGCCACCAGTGAGCATACCGGGCCCTATAATCAGCCCCAGCATTTT
cdr3_aa: CATSEHTGPYNQPQHF

j_call: TRBJ2-2
clone_size: -
d_call: TRBD2
v_call: TRBV12-3/TRBV12-4
cdr3_nt: TGTGCCAGCAGTTTATCCCTAGCGGAAACGAACACCGGGGAGCTGTTTTTT
cdr3_aa: CASSLSLAETNTGELFF

j_call: TRBJ1-5
clone_size: many
d_call: TRBD1
v_call: TRBV10-3
cdr3_nt: TGTGCCATCAGTGAGGGACAGGGTGATCAGCCCCAGCATTTT
cdr3_aa: CAISEGQGDQPQHF

j_call: TRBJ1-2
clone_size: -
d_call: TRBD1
v_call: TRBV12-3/TRBV12-4
cdr3_nt: TGTGCCAGCAGAGGACAGGGACAAAATGGCTACACCTTC
cdr3_aa: CASRGQGQNGYTF

j_call: TRBJ2-2
clone_size: -
d_call: TRBD1
v_call: TRBV20-1
cdr3_nt: TGCAGTGCTAGTACGGGACAGGGAAGCACCGGGGAGCTGTTTTTT
cdr3_aa: CSASTGQGSTGELFF

j_call: TRBJ2-5
clone_size: many
d_call: -
v_call: TRBV2
cdr3_nt: TGTGCCAGCATCTTGGACAGAACTTCCCAAGAGACCCAGTACTTC
cdr3_aa: CASILDRTSQETQYF

j_call: TRBJ2-2
clone_size: -
d_call: -
v_call: TRBV6-1
cdr3_nt: TGTGCCAGCAGTCTCCTTCCCGGGACCTTTACCGGGGAGCTGTTTTTT
cdr3_aa: CASSLLPGTFTGELFF

j_call: TRBJ2-7
clone_size: -
d_call: TRBD2
v_call: TRBV7-2
cdr3_nt: TGCGCCATCACGGGCGCGGGGGACTCCTACGAGCGGTACTTC
cdr3_aa: CAITGAGDSYERYF

j_call: TRBJ2-5
clone_size: -
d_call: -
v_call: TRBV20-1
cdr3_nt: TGCAGCGTTGAAGTCGCCCGCCAACAAGAGACCCAGTACTTC
cdr3_aa: CSVEVARQQETQYF

j_call: TRBJ1-1
clone_size: few
d_call: -
v_call: TRBV9
cdr3_nt: TGTGCCAGCAGCAACATAAACAGGGTTAACACTGAAGCTTTCTTT
cdr3_aa: CASSNINRVNTEAFF

j_call: TRBJ1-6
clone_size: -
d_call: -
v_call: TRBV7-3
cdr3_nt: TGTGCCAGCAGCTTAGGGCAGCATAATTCACCCCTCCACTTT
cdr3_aa: CASSLGQHNSPLHF

j_call: TRBJ1-1
clone_size: -
d_call: TRBD1
v_call: TRBV5-6
cdr3_nt: TGTGCCAGCAGCAAAACCGGGACAGGTAAAGCTTTCTTT
cdr3_aa: CASSKTGTGKAFF

j_call: TRBJ2-5
clone_size: many
d_call: -
v_call: TRBV7-9
cdr3_nt: TGTGCCAGCAACGTCAGGGACGAGACCCAGTACTTC
cdr3_aa: CASNVRDETQYF

j_call: TRBJ1-1
clone_size: -
d_call: -
v_call: TRBV19
cdr3_nt: TGTGCCAGTAGTAATCAGGGACACTTGGGCCTAGTAAAAGAAGCTTTCTTT
cdr3_aa: CASSNQGHLGLVKEAFF

j_call: TRBJ1-3
clone_size: -
d_call: -
v_call: TRBV6-5
cdr3_nt: TGTGCCAGCAGTTACGACTCCCTGTCTGGAAACATCATATATTTT
cdr3_aa: CASSYDSLSGNIIYF

j_call: TRBJ1-2
clone_size: many
d_call: TRBD1
v_call: TRBV4-3
cdr3_nt: TGCGCCAGCAGCTCCCCGGACAGGAACTATGGCTACACCTTC
cdr3_aa: CASSSPDRNYGYTF

j_call: TRBJ2-5
clone_size: -
d_call: -
v_call: TRBV18
cdr3_nt: TGTGCCAGCTCATCCGGGGGCGGGACCCAGTACTTC
cdr3_aa: CASSSGGGTQYF

j_call: TRBJ1-1
clone_size: -
d_call: -
v_call: TRBV10-3
cdr3_nt: TGTGCCACTCGACAGCTTTCTCTCAACACTGAAGCTTTCTTT
cdr3_aa: CATRQLSLNTEAFF

j_call: TRBJ2-7
clone_size: -
d_call: -
v_call: TRBV7-2
cdr3_nt: TGTGCCAGCAGCTTAGGCGCTACAGAGTACGAGCAGTACTTC
cdr3_aa: CASSLGATEYEQYF

j_call: TRBJ2-2
clone_size: many
d_call: -
v_call: TRBV6-5
cdr3_nt: TGTGCCAGCAGTCGGACGGACGCGAACACCGGGGAGCTGTTTTTT
cdr3_aa: CASSRTDANTGELFF

j_call: TRBJ2-2
clone_size: -
d_call: -
v_call: TRBV5-6
cdr3_nt: TGTGCCAGCAGCTCGGCGGGCCCGGGCACCGGGGAGCTGTTTTTT
cdr3_aa: CASSSAGPGTGELFF

j_call: TRBJ2-7
clone_size: few
d_call: -
v_call: TRBV12-3/TRBV12-4
cdr3_nt: TGTGGGTCCGGGACGGTGTTTAACGAGCAGTACTTC
cdr3_aa: CGSGTVFNEQYF

j_call: TRBJ2-7
clone_size: many
d_call: -
v_call: TRBV7-2
cdr3_nt: TGTGCCAGCAGCCTACCAGGGACTGGCACCTACGAGCAGTACTTC
cdr3_aa: CASSLPGTGTYEQYF

j_call: TRBJ1-1
clone_size: many
d_call: TRBD1
v_call: TRBV20-1
cdr3_nt: TGCAGTGCTCCACGGACAGGGGGGGAAGCTTTCTTT
cdr3_aa: CSAPRTGGEAFF

j_call: TRBJ1-2
clone_size: many
d_call: -
v_call: TRBV29-1
cdr3_nt: TGCAGCGTTGAGGGGCGGACCTATGGCTACACCTTC
cdr3_aa: CSVEGRTYGYTF

j_call: TRBJ2-3
clone_size: -
d_call: -
v_call: TRBV5-1
cdr3_nt: TGCGCCAGCAGCTCACCAACCACAGATACGCAGTATTTT
cdr3_aa: CASSSPTTDTQYF

j_call: TRBJ1-6
clone_size: few
d_call: -
v_call: TRBV12-3/TRBV12-4
cdr3_nt: TGTGCCAGCAGTTTTAAAGGCTCGAATAATTCACCCCTCCACTTT
cdr3_aa: CASSFKGSNNSPLHF

j_call: TRBJ1-3
clone_size: once
d_call: TRBD1
v_call: TRBV2
cdr3_nt: TGTGCCAGCAGCAGGTCCAGGGGGGAAGAGACCATATATTTT
cdr3_aa: CASSRSRGEETIYF

j_call: TRBJ1-1
clone_size: few
d_call: -
v_call: TRBV7-9
cdr3_nt: TGTGCCAGCAGCTTAGCTGGGTGGAGGGGCTCTCCGAACACTGAAGCTTTCTTT
cdr3_aa: CASSLAGWRGSPNTEAFF

j_call: TRBJ1-4
clone_size: -
d_call: TRBD1
v_call: TRBV27
cdr3_nt: TGTGCCAGCAGATTAGGACAGGGGTACGAAAAACTGTTTTTT
cdr3_aa: CASRLGQGYEKLFF

j_call: TRBJ2-7
clone_size: few
d_call: -
v_call: TRBV20-1
cdr3_nt: TGCAGTGCTAGAGATACTCGCGTAATAACCTACGAGCAGTACTTC
cdr3_aa: CSARDTRVITYEQYF

j_call: TRBJ2-5
clone_size: -
d_call: TRBD2
v_call: TRBV10-3
cdr3_nt: TGTGCCATCAGCGGGACTAGCGGGGAGACCCAGTACTTC
cdr3_aa: CAISGTSGETQYF

j_call: TRBJ2-7
clone_size: -
d_call: -
v_call: TRBV12-3/TRBV12-4
cdr3_nt: TGTGCCAGCAGTTTTTCCGGGGATTCGGACGAGCAGTACTTC
cdr3_aa: CASSFSGDSDEQYF

j_call: TRBJ2-7
clone_size: few
d_call: -
v_call: TRBV11-3
cdr3_nt: TGTGCCAGCAGCTACACAGGGTTCCCCTACGAGCAGTACTTC
cdr3_aa: CASSYTGFPYEQYF

j_call: TRBJ2-7
clone_size: -
d_call: -
v_call: TRBV5-1
cdr3_nt: TGCGCCAGCAGCTTGGGGACTCGGAGCTCCTACGAGCAGTACTTC
cdr3_aa: CASSLGTRSSYEQYF

j_call: TRBJ2-5
clone_size: -
d_call: -
v_call: TRBV20-1
cdr3_nt: TGCAGTGCTAGAGACGCGCGGCTGGGGAAAACGGACCAAGAGACCCAGTACTTC
cdr3_aa: CSARDARLGKTDQETQYF